The 5 T cell receptor beta chains below come from one sample, sequenced in a study of blood T cell repertoires in COVID-19. Sequencing was performed with immunoSEQ multiplex PCR; in TCRdb, only in-frame clones are kept and a portion is missing. Counted here are about 210,000 clones, approximately 82% occurring once; the ten biggest clones make up approximately 12%. The sample comprised peripheral blood. The receptors come from a woman aged 40-49 years with acute or convalescent COVID-19.

The chain carries TRBV6-1 and TRBJ1-1; 7 nucleotides match TRBD1. The V segment lost 0 bases and the J segment 4 bases; nucleotides outside the gene matches: 5. Per germline, CDR1 MNHNS and CDR2 SASEGT. The CDR3 consists of 15 residues. The CDR3 spells CASSEAGRGLTEAFF. CDR3 coding DNA: TGTGCCAGCAGTGAAGCAGGTAGGGGGCTCACTGAAGCTTTCTTT.

The CDR3 spells CAWSTRGTTMNTEAFF. As DNA, the CDR3 is TGTGCCTGGAGTACCCGGGGAACTACTATGAACACTGAAGCTTTCTTT. The V call is TRBV30, the J call TRBJ1-1; D remains unclear. There are 16 residues in the CDR3. Germline CDR1 is GTSNPN and CDR2 is SVGIG (reference sequence). Trimming removed 2 bases at V and 0 bases at J, with 16 bases between. The variable domain in full, with the rest retrieved from reference TRBV30 and TRBJ1-1, is SQTIHQWPATLVQPVGSPLSLECTVEGTSNPNLYWYRQAAGRGLQLLFYSVGIGQISSEVPQNLSASRPQDRQFILSSKKLLLSDSGFYLCAWSTRGTTMNTEAFFGQGTRLTVV.

The chain combines TRBV6-5 with TRBJ2-3, with D uncertain. Germline CDR1 and CDR2: MNHEY and SVGAGI. V lost 9 bases and J 3 bases, leaving 13 bases between the germline ends. The CDR3 spans 13 residues. The CDR3, as DNA: TGTGCCAGGTCGCGGTCTAGGACAGATACGCAGTATTTT. It encodes CARSRSRTDTQYF.

This clone occurred once. The genes are TRBV4-1 and TRBJ2-7, with a possible D match to TRBD2 (5 bases). The germline V and J ends were trimmed by 0 bases and 3 bases, with 15 bases remaining between them. From germline, CDR1 is MGHRA and CDR2 YSYEKL. CDR3 length equals 16 residues. CDR3 nucleotide sequence: TGCGCCAGCAGCCAAGATCGGGGATCCCCTCTCTACGAGCAGTACTTC. Its protein product is CASSQDRGSPLYEQYF.

V gene TRBV11-2 combines with J gene TRBJ2-1, with D tentatively TRBD2 (5 bases). This CDR3 is 13 amino acids long. V lost 5 bases and J 7 bases, leaving 12 bases between the germline ends. Germline CDR1 is SGHAT and CDR2 is FQNNGV. CDR3 sequence (DNA): TGTGCCAGCAGCCACTGGTCGGGGAATGAGCAGTTCTTC. Its translation is CASSHWSGNEQFF.